This TCR beta chain was recorded in a study of OX40 agonist ivuxolimab in advanced cancers. Regarding the study in general: Ivuxolimab was an agonistic, fully human IgG2 monoclonal antibody directed against OX40 (CD134), a costimulatory receptor. Intravenous ivuxolimab was administered to patients every 2 weeks at six dose levels: 0.01, 0.1, 0.3, 1.5, 3 and 10 mg/kg. Among the approximately 50 dose-escalation patients, about 20 had hepatocellular carcinoma, 15 or so melanoma, 9 renal cell carcinoma and 9 head and neck cancer. The dose-escalation cohort was almost 85% male with a mean age of about 60 years, ranging from 23 to 79. Patients were allowed to have had prior anti-PD-1, anti-PD-L1 or anti-CTLA-4 therapy, and roughly 40% of the dose-escalation patients had been treated with checkpoint inhibitors. Partial responses occurred in three dose-escalation patients: two with cutaneous melanoma and one with hepatocellular carcinoma. Peripheral TCRbeta sequencing aimed to test whether ivuxolimab altered TCR sequence diversity and caused clonal T-cell expansion. The monotherapy dose-escalation portion (N ≈ 52 patients) of the phase I ivuxolimab trial is reported in the paper.

The CDR1 and CDR2 encoded by the germline V gene (reference sequence) are SGHNT and YYREEE. Between the V and J ends, shortened by 4 bases and 4 bases respectively, the junction contains 17 bases. Inclusive of the bounding cysteine and phenylalanine, the CDR3 is 16 residues long. CDR3 DNA only is kept here, 48 bases in frame from base 1. A word on this clone: The antigen it recognizes is unknown. Qualities for individual bases were not recorded, and no much larger clone is one base off.

Patients with a history of autoimmune disease or receiving systemic immunosuppression were excluded from the trial. Peripheral blood for TCR sequencing was collected from all dose cohorts at baseline, on cycle 4 day 1, and on cycle 7 day 1. Samples were obtained from an open-label, multicenter, first-in-human phase I dose-escalation trial of ivuxolimab. The trial enrolled adults with locally advanced or metastatic head and neck squamous cell, hepatocellular, melanoma or renal cell carcinoma. Before TCR sequencing, CD4+ T cells and CD8+ T cells were sorted from peripheral blood as separate populations. For sequencing of the TCRbeta CDR3 region, genomic DNA was extracted from the sorted cells. The immunoSEQ Assay was used to sequence the TCRbeta CDR3 regions. TCRdb took over this immuneACCESS table, retaining in-frame rearrangements with V and J assigned. Such tables are incomplete; in checked studies, under half of the missing clones stem from an unresolved V gene, and the remainder is unexplained. In all, the sample holds 75,000 to 90,000 clones, and just under 90% of those were seen once. Of the sample, about 1.6% falls within the top ten clones.

Broad study findings and their caveats: In the 0.1-3.0 mg/kg groups, partial responders had among the lowest normalized peripheral clonal expansion, particularly in CD8+ T cells. Low levels of normalized T-cell clonal expansion were also seen in some nonresponding patients. After ivuxolimab, more expanded clones were found on average in CD8+ T cells than in CD4+ T cells. The antigen specificity of the peripheral T cells that underwent clonal expansion was not determined. At doses of 0.1 to 3.0 mg/kg, clonal expansion of both CD4+ and CD8+ T cells in blood was seen between baseline and week 6.

The sequence derives from an adult with an advanced solid tumor such as melanoma, head and neck, liver or kidney cancer. The material was CD4+ or CD8+ T cells sorted from blood, obtained in a trial of the OX40 agonist ivuxolimab. The rearrangement combines TRBV5-4 with TRBJ1-4, with the D gene call left open. The CDR3 protein sequence reads: CASSPDQTGDNEKLFF. The DNA is TGTGCCAGCAGCCCGGACCAGACTGGGGATAATGAAAAACTGTTTTTT.